Each of the 19 T cell receptor beta chains below was sequenced from the same sample in a study of T cell repertoires in cytomegalovirus infection. In TCRdb, the reads were re-called with MiXCR into one record per CDR3 protein. Found here are 480,000 or so distinct CDR3 sequences, 11% of them singletons; the top ten hold 10%. Sample: PBMCs. The receptors here all came from a human donor in good health (CMV status not recorded). Some clones in this sample may be carry-over from other donors' samples.

This clonotype came up many times. V is TRBV6-1 and J is TRBJ2-1; no clear D gene. Trimming removed 2 bases at V and 7 bases at J, with 9 bases between. From germline, CDR1 is MNHNS and CDR2 SASEGT. This CDR3 spans 13 amino acids. The CDR3 here is CASSENLRNEQFF. CDR3 in DNA: TGTGCCAGCAGTGAAAATCTCAGGAATGAGCAGTTCTTC.

This clonotype came up many times. The chain has TRBV5-4 and TRBJ2-1, with D perhaps matching TRBD2 (5 bases). V lost 0 bases and J lost 7, with 11 bases in between. The CDR3 sequence is 14 residues long. Germline V gene lookup returns CDR1 SGHNT and CDR2 YYREEE (reference sequence). CDR3 nucleotides: TGTGCCAGCAGCTTGGGGGCTAGCCGGAATGAGCAGTTCTTC. This translates into CASSLGASRNEQFF.

Many counts were recorded for this clonotype. Here the CDR3 reads CASGPGSSDYGYTF. The CDR3 DNA reads as TGTGCTAGTGGTCCTGGGAGCAGCGACTATGGCTACACCTTC. V usage is TRBV12-5 and J usage is TRBJ1-2; D not resolved. Germline values: CDR1 LGHNT, CDR2 FRNRAP. V was shortened by 5 bases and J by 3 bases, with 13 bases between the two germline ends. This CDR3 spans 14 amino acids.

This chain connects TRBV13 to TRBJ2-2; D is undetermined. The CDR3 covers 16 residues. CDR1 and CDR2 from the germline V gene are PRHDT and FYEKMQ (reference sequence). V was pared by 2 bases and J by 5 bases, with 15 bases between. CDR3 coding DNA: TGTGCCAGCAGCTTATCGGGTGCCGTGTTAACCGGGGAGCTGTTTTTT. Its translation is CASSLSGAVLTGELFF.

This clonotype was found many times. V and J are TRBV9 and TRBJ2-1; D call uncertain. V gave up 4 bases and J gave up 2 bases, with 10 bases separating them. This CDR3 region has 14 residues. The germline CDR1 and CDR2 sequences are SGDLS and YYNGEE. CDR3 DNA sequence: TGTGCCAGCAGCCCACCGGGCCCCTACAATGAGCAGTTCTTC. Protein: CASSPPGPYNEQFF.

In its sample, this clonotype was seen a few times. The chain carries TRBV29-1 and TRBJ1-1; D perhaps matches TRBD1 (5 bases). The V end lost 4 bases, the J end lost 8 bases, and 14 bases lay between the germline ends. This CDR3 is built from 12 residues. Germline-derived CDR1 and CDR2 are SQVTM and ANQGSEA. Here the CDR3 DNA reads TGCAGCGTTGCCGGGGCGAGGCCCGAAGCTTTCTTT. Its translation: CSVAGARPEAFF.

This clonotype was counted many times. In DNA form, the CDR3 reads TGTGCCAGCAGCTTAGAGTCTAGCGGGAGGGAGTACGAGCAGTACTTC. Protein sequence: CASSLESSGREYEQYF. The V gene is TRBV7-2, the J gene TRBJ2-7; 12 positions agree with TRBD2. Germline lookup yields CDR1 SGHTA and CDR2 FQGNSA. This CDR3 is built from 16 residues. After removal of 1 base from V and 4 bases from J, the junction contained 5 bases not matched to a gene.

This clonotype came up many times. This chain connects TRBV28 to TRBJ2-1, with 10 bases fitting TRBD2. Germline CDR1 MDHEN, CDR2 SYDVKM. Germline trimming cut 6 bases from V and 8 bases from J; bases unmatched to any gene: 10. The CDR3 is made up of 15 amino acids. CDR3 protein: CASSTIAGGFHEQFF. The CDR3 DNA sequence: TGTGCCAGCAGCACCATAGCGGGAGGTTTCCATGAGCAGTTCTTC.

Ten or more counts support this clonotype. The J gene is TRBJ2-5, the V gene TRBV6-2 or TRBV6-3; weak D call: TRBD2 (5 bases). Trimming took off 2 bases at V and 3 bases at J, with 13 bases between the two ends. Germline CDR1 reads MNHEY; CDR2 reads SVGEGT. The CDR3 loop spans 15 amino acids. The CDR3 region has the DNA TGTGCCAGCAGTTACCCCGGGATTAGAGAAGAGACCCAGTACTTC. Translation: CASSYPGIREETQYF.

This clonotype was counted at least ten times. The rearrangement links TRBV5-6 to TRBJ2-5; the D is unclear. The germline CDR1 and CDR2 sequences are SGHDT and YYEEEE. V lost 5 bases and J 2 bases, leaving 13 bases between the germline ends. The CDR3 is 14 residues long. The CDR3 is CASSLASPQETQYF. The DNA of the CDR3 is TGTGCCAGCAGTCTCGCCAGCCCTCAAGAGACCCAGTACTTC.

The sample holds a few counts of this clonotype. The rearrangement links TRBV3-1 to TRBJ2-5, with D possibly being TRBD2 (6 bases). V dropped 0 bases and J dropped 9 bases, with 8 bases sitting between them. The CDR3 runs to 12 residues. The germline CDR1 and CDR2 sequences are LGHDT and YNNKEL (reference sequence). This chain's CDR3 is CASSQESGAQYF. The CDR3, as DNA: TGTGCCAGCAGCCAAGAATCGGGGGCCCAGTACTTC.

This clonotype was counted at least ten times. The gene calls are TRBV12-3 or TRBV12-4 and TRBJ1-2; no firm D call. This CDR3 is 12 amino acids long. Trimming pared 2 bases from V and 4 bases from J, leaving 5 bases between. The CDR3 DNA follows: TGTGCCAGCAGTTTATGGATCTATGGCTACACCTTC. Protein: CASSLWIYGYTF.

The rearrangement uses TRBV18 and TRBJ1-6; D is unclear. Trimming left V 5 bases short and J 0 bases short, with 14 bases between. This CDR3 is built from 17 residues. Germline V gene lookup returns CDR1 KGHSH and CDR2 LQKENI. CDR3 sequence (DNA): TGTGCCAGCTCAACAACCTCGGACGGCTCCTATAATTCACCCCTCCACTTT. Translating it yields CASSTTSDGSYNSPLHF.

This clonotype was detected a few times. J is TRBJ2-1 and V is TRBV5-1; 8 nucleotides line up with TRBD2. V shed 5 bases and J 2 bases; nucleotides not matched to a gene: 6. CDR3 length: 15 residues. Germline assignment: CDR1 SGHRS and CDR2 YFSETQ. The CDR3: CASSLLAEPYNEQFF. In DNA, the CDR3 is TGCGCCAGCAGTTTACTAGCGGAGCCCTACAATGAGCAGTTCTTC.

The gene calls are TRBV6-5 and TRBJ1-3, with 8 nucleotides matching TRBD1. In germline, CDR1 is MNHEY, CDR2 SVGAGI. Germline trimming cut 6 bases from V and 4 bases from J; bases unmatched to any gene: 11. This CDR3 has 16 residues. CDR3 amino acids: CASRHTLTGAGNTIYF. In DNA, the CDR3 is TGTGCCAGCAGGCACACTTTGACAGGGGCCGGAAACACCATATATTTT.

This clonotype has ten or more counts. The chain combines TRBV20-1 with TRBJ1-2; D remains ambiguous. This CDR3 region has 12 residues. Looked up from germline, CDR1 is DFQATT and CDR2 is SNEGSKA (reference sequence). Trimming cost V 1 base and J 0 bases, with 3 bases left between them. The CDR3 sequence is CSARGTNYGYTF. The CDR3 DNA reads as TGCAGTGCTAGAGGGACTAACTATGGCTACACCTTC.

This chain joins TRBV11-2 and TRBJ2-7; D remains ambiguous. CDR3 size: 14 residues. Deletions cut 2 bases from V and 3 bases from J, with 11 bases between. Germline values: CDR1 SGHAT, CDR2 FQNNGV. This CDR3 is CASSLTDGHYEQYF. The DNA for the CDR3 is TGTGCCAGCAGCTTAACGGACGGGCACTACGAGCAGTACTTC.

This chain uses TRBV10-3 with TRBJ2-5; D unresolved. The germline CDR1 and CDR2 sequences are ENHRY and SYGVKD. The CDR3 runs to 13 residues. V was shortened by 2 bases and J by 5 bases, with 9 bases between the two germline ends. In nucleotides, the CDR3 is TGTGCCATCAGTGAGCAGGAATGGGAGACCCAGTACTTC. This encodes CAISEQEWETQYF.

This sequence joins TRBV7-9 and TRBJ2-2; D gene uncertain. The CDR3 runs 15 residues. Trimming stripped 3 bases from V and 5 bases from J, with 13 bases between. Germline V gene data show CDR1 as SEHNR and CDR2 as FQNEAQ (reference sequence). CDR3 sequence (DNA): TGTGCCAGCAGCTTTGGACCCATCGGTACCGGGGAGCTGTTTTTT. Translation gives CASSFGPIGTGELFF.